This TCR beta chain originates from a study of long-term antiretroviral therapy in people with HIV. Germline CDR1 is SNHLY and CDR2 is FYNNEI. The ends were cut back, 6 bases at V and 3 bases at J, with 4 bases in the middle. The CDR3 has 11 residues. In regard to this clone: Its antigen is as yet unknown.

The study, taken as a whole, reports: Collection spanned 2004 to 2017; ART regimens may be less effective than current ones.

Samples were assayed with immunoSEQ v3.0 at survey level. This table comes from immunoSEQ multiplex PCR, and its TCRdb copy is limited to in-frame clones, with some not included. The sample contains around 30,000 clones, almost 95% of which appear only once. The sequencing used unsorted PBMCs, collected just over 7.3 years after starting antiretroviral therapy. V usage is TRBV2 and J usage is TRBJ2-3; the D is unclear. The clonotype comes from a man aged 50 to 59 with HIV. The CDR3 DNA follows: TGTGCCAGCAGGCAGACAGATACGCAGTATTTT. Its translation is CASRQTDTQYF.